This T cell receptor beta chain comes out of a study of T cells in Graves' hyperthyroidism and ophthalmopathy. This clonotype was seen at least ten times. Uncontrolled infection, other autoimmune disease, pregnancy or lactation disqualified patients from enrolment. Together with thyroid ultrasound, orbital computed tomography, serum thyroxine and TRAb, clinical symptoms were used for diagnoses. PBMCs were sourced from approximately 10 ml fresh peripheral blood. From RNA transcripts, TCR beta CDR3 regions were amplified. TCR CDR3 underwent first-round RT-PCR with the HTBI primer set. TCRdb used MiXCR to reprocess the multiplex PCR reads, holding one entry per CDR3 protein. Among fewer than 500,000 distinct CDR3 sequences, around 15% were seen once, and the ten largest hold about 20%. The CDR3 extends over 16 amino acids. After removal of 2 bases from V and 5 bases from J, the junction contained 9 bases not matched to a gene. Germline V gene sequence: CDR1 DFQATT, CDR2 SNEGSKA (reference sequence).

The specimen was blood. The chain employs TRBV20-1 and TRBJ2-1; 10 nucleotides align to TRBD2. The sequence came from a woman aged 30 to 39 with Graves' ophthalmopathy. In DNA, the CDR3 is TGCAGTGCTAGAAGCTTTACTAGCGGGGAACACAATGAGCAGTTCTTC. Protein product: CSARSFTSGEHNEQFF.